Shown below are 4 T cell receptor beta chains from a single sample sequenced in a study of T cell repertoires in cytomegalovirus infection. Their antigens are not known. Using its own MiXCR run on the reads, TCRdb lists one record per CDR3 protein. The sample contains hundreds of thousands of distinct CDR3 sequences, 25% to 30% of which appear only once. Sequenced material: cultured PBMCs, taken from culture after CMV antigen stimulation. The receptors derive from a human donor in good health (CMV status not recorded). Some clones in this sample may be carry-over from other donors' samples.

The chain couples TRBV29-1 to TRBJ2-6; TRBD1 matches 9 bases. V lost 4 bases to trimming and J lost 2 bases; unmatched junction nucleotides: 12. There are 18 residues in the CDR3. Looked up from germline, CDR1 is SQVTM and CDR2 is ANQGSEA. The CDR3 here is CSVAPRDRVIAGANVLTF. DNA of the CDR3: TGCAGCGTTGCTCCCCGGGACAGGGTAATTGCTGGGGCCAACGTCCTGACTTTC.

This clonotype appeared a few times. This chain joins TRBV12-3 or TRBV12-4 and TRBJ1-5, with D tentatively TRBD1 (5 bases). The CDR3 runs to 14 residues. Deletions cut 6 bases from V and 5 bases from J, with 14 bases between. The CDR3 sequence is CASRRDQGDQPQHF. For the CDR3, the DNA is TGTGCCAGCAGAAGGGACCAAGGGGATCAGCCCCAGCATTTT.

CDR3 bases: TGTGCCAGCAGCTTGGCGAGGACAGGGGTTTCTTTCGGCACAGATACGCAGTATTTT. It translates to CASSLARTGVSFGTDTQYF. This chain connects TRBV5-6 to TRBJ2-3; 9 positions agree with TRBD1. V lost 0 bases and J lost 1; bases outside the gene matches: 12. CDR3 length: 19 residues. CDR1 SGHDT and CDR2 YYEEEE come from the germline V gene.

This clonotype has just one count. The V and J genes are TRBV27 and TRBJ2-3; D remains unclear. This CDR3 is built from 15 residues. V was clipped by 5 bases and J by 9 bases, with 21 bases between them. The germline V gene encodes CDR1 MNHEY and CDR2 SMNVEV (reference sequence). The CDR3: CASSPHPATARTQYF. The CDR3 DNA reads TGTGCCAGCAGTCCCCACCCGGCGACTGCACGGACGCAGTATTTT.